The clone carrying this T cell receptor (beta chain) occurred a few times. Its cognate antigen is unknown. The sample is drawn from a study of identifying expanded T cells in peripheral blood. No infections or other immune events were documented during collection. V lost 1 base to trimming and J lost 2 bases, with 5 bases between them. Germline lookup yields CDR1 SGHRS and CDR2 YFSETQ. CDR3 length: 13 amino acids. General observations from the study: Differentially abundant clones: 1 to 1.5 between replicates, around 16 at around 14 days, around 19 at four. Two-week clone count variance significantly increased as total template count grew.

Profiling relied on immunoSEQ multiplex PCR, and the TCRdb table lists in-frame clones only, not all of them. The repertoire holds roughly 100,000 clones, with about 91% as singletons. The receptor's source is a person between 18 and 75 years old in good health. The sequenced sample was blood. The chain links TRBV5-1 to TRBJ2-3; D is ambiguous. For the CDR3, the DNA is TGCGCCAGCAGCTTGCACTCCACAGATACGCAGTATTTT. This sequence encodes CASSLHSTDTQYF.